This TCR beta chain was observed in a study of multiple sclerosis patients with progressive multifocal leukoencephalopathy. Assay: immunoSEQ multiplex PCR; the TCRdb copy retains only in-frame clones and omits some. The sample holds 25,000 to 35,000 clones, 87% seen once. Time point of the sample: time of PML onset. With regard to this clone: Its target is not known.

General study results and limits: Lower normalized Shannon entropy suggested reduced TRB diversity in most PML patients.

V lost 1 base and J 15 bases, leaving 16 bases between the germline ends. The germline CDR1 and CDR2 sequences are MGHRA and YSYEKL. This CDR3 contains 13 residues. This receptor was identified in a human donor with progressive multifocal leukoencephalopathy. This chain links TRBV4-1 with TRBJ2-1; D gene ambiguous. The sample consisted of PBMCs, taken from a patient treated with natalizumab. The CDR3 DNA reads as TGCGCCAGCAGCCAAGTGAGGCCCCCGGTGCGGTTCTTC. This encodes CASSQVRPPVRFF.